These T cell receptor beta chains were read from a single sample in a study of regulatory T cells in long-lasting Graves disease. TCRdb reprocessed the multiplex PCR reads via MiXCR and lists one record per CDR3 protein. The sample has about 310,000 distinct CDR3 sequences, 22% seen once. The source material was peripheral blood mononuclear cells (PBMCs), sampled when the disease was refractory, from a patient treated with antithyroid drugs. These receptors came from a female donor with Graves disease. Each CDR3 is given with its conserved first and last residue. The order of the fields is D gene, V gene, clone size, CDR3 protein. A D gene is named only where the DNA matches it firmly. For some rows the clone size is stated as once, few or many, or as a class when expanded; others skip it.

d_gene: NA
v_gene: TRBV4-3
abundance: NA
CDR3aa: CASSHPDQPQYF

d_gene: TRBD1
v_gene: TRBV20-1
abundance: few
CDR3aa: CSAGDRGHGYTF

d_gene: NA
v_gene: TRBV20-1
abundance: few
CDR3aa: CSASIGAGELFF

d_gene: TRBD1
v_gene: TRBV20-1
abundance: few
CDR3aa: CSAKLGGGQETQYF

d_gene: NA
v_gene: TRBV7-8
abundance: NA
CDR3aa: CASSLDPRSWVTGNTIYF

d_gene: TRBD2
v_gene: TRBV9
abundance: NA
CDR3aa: CASSVGAGLAYEQYF

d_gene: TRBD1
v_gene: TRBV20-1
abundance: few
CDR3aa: CSARDRGQNGELFF

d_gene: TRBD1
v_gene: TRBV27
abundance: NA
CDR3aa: CASGPDRGVEQYF

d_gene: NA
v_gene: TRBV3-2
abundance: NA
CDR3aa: CASSPRTPRTFQETQYF

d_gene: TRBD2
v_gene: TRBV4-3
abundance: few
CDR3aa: CASSLSLADYNEQFF

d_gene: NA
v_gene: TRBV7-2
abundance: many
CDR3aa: CASSGDRHYGYTF

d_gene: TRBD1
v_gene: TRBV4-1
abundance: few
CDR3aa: CASSQVGRGRGGYTF

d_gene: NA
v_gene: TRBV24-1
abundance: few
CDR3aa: CATRAGTTTEAFF

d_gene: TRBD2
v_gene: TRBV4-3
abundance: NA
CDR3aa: CASSQDSIAGESGELFF

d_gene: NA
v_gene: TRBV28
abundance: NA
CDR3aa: CASTSSGNTGELFF

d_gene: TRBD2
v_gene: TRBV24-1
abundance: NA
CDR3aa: CATSDFGTSGTTDTQYF

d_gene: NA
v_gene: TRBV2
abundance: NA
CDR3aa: CASSVVRARPQFF

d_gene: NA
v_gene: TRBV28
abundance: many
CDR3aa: CASSLWGSTGELFF

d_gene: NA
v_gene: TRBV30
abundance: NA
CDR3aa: CAWTSLPSTDTQYF

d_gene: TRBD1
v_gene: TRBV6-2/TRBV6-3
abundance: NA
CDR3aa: CASGGQNSGNTIYF

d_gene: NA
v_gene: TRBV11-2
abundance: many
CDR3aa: CASSFTGRGNSPLHF

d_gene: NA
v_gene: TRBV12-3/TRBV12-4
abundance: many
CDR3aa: CASSFKQSYEQYF

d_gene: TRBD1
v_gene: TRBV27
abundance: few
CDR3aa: CAIRDRGNTEAFF

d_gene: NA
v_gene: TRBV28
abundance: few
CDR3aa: CAIGAGNTIYF

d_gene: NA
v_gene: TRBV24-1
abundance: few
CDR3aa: CATSDQSNQPQHF

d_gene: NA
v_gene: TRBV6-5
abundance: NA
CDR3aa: CASSYPAGELFF

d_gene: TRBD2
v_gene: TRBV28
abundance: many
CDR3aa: CASSLTSETNEQFF

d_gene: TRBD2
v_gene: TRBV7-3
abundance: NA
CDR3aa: CASSARLAGDGNEQFF

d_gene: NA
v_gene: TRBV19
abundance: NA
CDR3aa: CASSILSSAGRTEAFF

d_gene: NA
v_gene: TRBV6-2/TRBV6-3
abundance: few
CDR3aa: CASSYRRRGARSETQYF

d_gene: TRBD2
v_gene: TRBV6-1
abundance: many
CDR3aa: CASTARTSGSSRTQYF

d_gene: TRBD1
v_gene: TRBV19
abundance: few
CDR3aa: CASSIGQGIGELFF

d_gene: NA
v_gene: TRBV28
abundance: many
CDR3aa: CASSFSDRRQYF

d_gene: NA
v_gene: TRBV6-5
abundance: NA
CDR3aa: CASSYGTKGNTEAFF

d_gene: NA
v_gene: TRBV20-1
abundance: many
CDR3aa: CSARGDPSAEQYF

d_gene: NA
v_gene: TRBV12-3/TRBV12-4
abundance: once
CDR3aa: CASSPGTAGIYNEQFF

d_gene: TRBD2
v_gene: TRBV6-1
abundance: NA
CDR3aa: CAGGTTTAYEQYF

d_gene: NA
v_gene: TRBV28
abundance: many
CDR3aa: CASSSRGTGSYEQYF

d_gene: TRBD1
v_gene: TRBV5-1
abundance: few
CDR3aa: CASSPTGQGYNEQFF

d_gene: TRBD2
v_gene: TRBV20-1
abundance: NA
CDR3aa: CSAHPGGEETQYF

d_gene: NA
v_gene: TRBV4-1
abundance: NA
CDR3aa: CASSQESRRGYEQYF

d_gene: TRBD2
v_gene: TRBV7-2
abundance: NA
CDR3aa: CASSVSGRAGDTQYF

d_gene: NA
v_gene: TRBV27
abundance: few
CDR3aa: CASSPIGSATEAFF

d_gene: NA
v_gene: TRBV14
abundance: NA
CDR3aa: CASSHGRLSYEQYF

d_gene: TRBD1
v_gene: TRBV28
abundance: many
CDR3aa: CASSFRPYRGISQPQHF

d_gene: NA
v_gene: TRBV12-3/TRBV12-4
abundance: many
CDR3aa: CASSYQPHQPQHF

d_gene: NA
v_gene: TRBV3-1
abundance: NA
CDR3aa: CASSQDMALATQYF

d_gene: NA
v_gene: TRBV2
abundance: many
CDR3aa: CASSDGASYNRPPGELFF

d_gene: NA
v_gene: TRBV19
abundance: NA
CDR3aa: CASSMGRGPTFYEQYF

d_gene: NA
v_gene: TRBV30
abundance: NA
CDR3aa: CAWTIGGPQNIQYF